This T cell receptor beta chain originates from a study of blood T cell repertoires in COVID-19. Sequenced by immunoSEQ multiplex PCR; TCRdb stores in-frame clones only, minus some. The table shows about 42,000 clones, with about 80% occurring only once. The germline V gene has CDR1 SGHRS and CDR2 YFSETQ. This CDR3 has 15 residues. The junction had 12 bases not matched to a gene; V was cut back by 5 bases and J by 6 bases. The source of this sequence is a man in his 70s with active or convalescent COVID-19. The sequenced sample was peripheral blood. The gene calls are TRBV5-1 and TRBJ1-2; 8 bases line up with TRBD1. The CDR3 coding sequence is TGCGCCAGCAGTATTGGCCCGACAGGGGTGGATGGCTACACCTTC. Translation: CASSIGPTGVDGYTF.